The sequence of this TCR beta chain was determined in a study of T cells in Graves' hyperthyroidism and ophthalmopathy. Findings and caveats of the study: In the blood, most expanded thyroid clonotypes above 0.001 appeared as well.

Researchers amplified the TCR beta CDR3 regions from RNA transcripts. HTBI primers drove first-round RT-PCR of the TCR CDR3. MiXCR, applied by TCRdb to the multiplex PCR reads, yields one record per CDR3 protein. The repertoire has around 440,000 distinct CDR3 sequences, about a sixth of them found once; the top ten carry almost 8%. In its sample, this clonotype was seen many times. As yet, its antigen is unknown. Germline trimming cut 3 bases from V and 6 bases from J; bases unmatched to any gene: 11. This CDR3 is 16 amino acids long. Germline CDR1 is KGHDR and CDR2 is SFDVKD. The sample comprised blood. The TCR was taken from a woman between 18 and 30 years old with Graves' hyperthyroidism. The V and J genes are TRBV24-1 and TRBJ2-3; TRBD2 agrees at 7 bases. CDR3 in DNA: TGTGCCACCAGTGATGCCCGAGGAGCGGGAAGGGATACGCAGTATTTT. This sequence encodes CATSDARGAGRDTQYF.